Shown below are 12 T cell receptor beta chains from a single sample sequenced in a study of cytomegalovirus exposure and HLA in healthy donors. Researchers ran the PCR with 60 Vbeta and 13 Jbeta primers. Generated by immunoSEQ multiplex PCR, the TCRdb table keeps only in-frame clones and is missing some. The sample shows about 140,000 clones, over 65% of them seen only once. The source material was PBMCs. Every receptor here comes from a woman between 25 and 40 years old in good health and CMV-seronegative.

The chain employs TRBV19 and TRBJ1-1, with 7 bases matching TRBD1. The CDR3 length is 17 residues. The V and J ends lost 3 bases and 5 bases, in that order; junction bases with no gene match: 15. CDR1 LNHDA and CDR2 SQIVND come from the germline V gene (reference sequence). DNA for the CDR3: TGTGCCAGTAGTATCAGGGGGAGGATTTCCCAGGGGACTGAAGCTTTCTTT. This translates into CASSIRGRISQGTEAFF.

The chain carries TRBV11-2 and TRBJ2-5; TRBD2 agrees at 7 bases. After removal of 1 base from V and 7 bases from J, the junction contained 3 bases not matched to a gene. The germline V gene has CDR1 SGHAT and CDR2 FQNNGV. CDR3 length: 13 residues. CDR3 in amino acids: CASSLGEGRTQYF. CDR3 DNA sequence: TGTGCCAGCAGCTTAGGGGAGGGTCGGACCCAGTACTTC.

The rearrangement uses TRBV10-3 and TRBJ1-6, with D hard to call. The ends were cut back, 6 bases at V and 11 bases at J, with 11 bases in the middle. The CDR3 runs to 12 residues. Germline V gene sequence: CDR1 ENHRY, CDR2 SYGVKD. DNA for the CDR3: TGTGCCATCAGGGGAGAGAGAACACCCCTCCACTTT. It codes for CAIRGERTPLHF.

This clone was observed a few times. This chain joins TRBV4-2 and TRBJ2-1, with 11 bases aligning to TRBD2. J lost 3 bases, V lost 0 bases, and 4 bases had no gene match. Germline V gene lookup returns CDR1 LGHNA and CDR2 YNFKEQ. This CDR3 contains 17 residues. The CDR3 coding sequence is TGTGCCAGCAGCCAAGAAGCGCTAGCGGGGGGCTACAATGAGCAGTTCTTC. Its translation is CASSQEALAGGYNEQFF.

The table lists this clone with a few counts. The chain couples TRBV7-9 to TRBJ2-7; TRBD2 agrees at 9 bases. Germline V gene lookup returns CDR1 SEHNR and CDR2 FQNEAQ (reference sequence). The CDR3 covers 15 residues. V trimming: 3 bases; J trimming: 2 bases; junction bases outside the gene matches: 5. CDR3: CASSFSAGGAYEQYF. Written as DNA, the CDR3 is TGTGCCAGCAGCTTTTCGGCGGGAGGGGCCTACGAGCAGTACTTC.

J is TRBJ2-7 and V is TRBV7-3, with 10 bases matching TRBD2. The V segment lost 5 bases and the J segment 3 bases; nucleotides outside the gene matches: 7. The CDR3 has 15 amino acids. In germline, CDR1 is SGHTA, CDR2 FQGTGA. Here the CDR3 DNA reads TGTGCCAGCAGCATATCTAGCGGGAGAAACTACGAGCAGTACTTC. Amino acid sequence: CASSISSGRNYEQYF.

The chain uses TRBV2 and TRBJ2-7, with 8 bases aligning to TRBD1. This CDR3 comprises 14 residues. V shed 7 bases and J 2 bases; nucleotides not matched to a gene: 7. Germline lookup yields CDR1 SNHLY and CDR2 FYNNEI. DNA of the CDR3: TGTGCCAGCAAAAGGCAGGGGGCGGCCTACGAGCAGTACTTC. Translation: CASKRQGAAYEQYF.

The chain combines TRBV7-9 with TRBJ2-7; 9 bases align to TRBD2. Germline V gives CDR1 SEHNR, CDR2 FQNEAQ (reference sequence). Trimming at V came to 1 base and at J to 6 bases, leaving 10 bases not matched to a gene. The CDR3 is made up of 16 amino acids. CDR3 coding DNA: TGTGCCAGCAGCTTAGGTGTTAGCGGGAGTGGCTGCGAGCAGTACTTC. Protein: CASSLGVSGSGCEQYF.

This rearrangement joins TRBV19 to TRBJ2-5; 7 bases line up with TRBD1. With V trimmed by 4 bases and J by 4 bases, 6 bases remained unmatched. Germline V gene sequence: CDR1 LNHDA, CDR2 SQIVND (reference sequence). This CDR3 has 14 residues. CDR3 in amino acids: CASSTSTGIETQYF. The CDR3 DNA follows: TGTGCCAGTAGTACCTCGACAGGGATAGAGACCCAGTACTTC.

The chain links TRBV28 to TRBJ2-3, with a weak D call TRBD1 (5 bases). Germline CDR1 is MDHEN and CDR2 is SYDVKM. V was shortened by 3 bases and J by 2 bases, with 18 bases between the two germline ends. This CDR3 is built from 17 residues. The CDR3 here is CASSFFLGRGPTDTQYF. Here the CDR3 DNA reads TGTGCCAGCAGTTTCTTCTTGGGAAGGGGTCCCACAGATACGCAGTATTTT. Filled out from reference TRBV28 and TRBJ2-3, the complete variable domain reads DVKVTQSSRYLVKRTGEKVFLECVQDMDHENMFWYRQDPGLGLRLIYFSYDVKMKEKGDIPEGYSVSREKKERFSLILESASTNQTSMYLCASSFFLGRGPTDTQYFGPGTRLTVL.

The CDR3 DNA sequence: TGTGCCAGTAGTTTCGGACAGGGGCTTGGCTCTGGAAACACCATATATTTT. As protein: CASSFGQGLGSGNTIYF. V gene TRBV19 combines with J gene TRBJ1-3; 9 bases map to TRBD1. Germline-derived CDR1 and CDR2 are LNHDA and SQIVND (reference sequence). The CDR3 runs 17 residues. Trimming cost V 5 bases and J 0 bases; bases outside gene matches: 8.

DNA of the CDR3: TGTGCCACCAGCAGAGATCCAGGGTTGGATCAGCCCCAGCATTTT. It encodes CATSRDPGLDQPQHF. The chain combines TRBV15 with TRBJ1-5, with TRBD1 as a possible D gene (5 bases). Trimming cost V 0 bases and J 5 bases, with 11 bases left between them. From germline, CDR1 is LNHNV and CDR2 YYDKDF (reference sequence). This CDR3 is built from 15 residues.